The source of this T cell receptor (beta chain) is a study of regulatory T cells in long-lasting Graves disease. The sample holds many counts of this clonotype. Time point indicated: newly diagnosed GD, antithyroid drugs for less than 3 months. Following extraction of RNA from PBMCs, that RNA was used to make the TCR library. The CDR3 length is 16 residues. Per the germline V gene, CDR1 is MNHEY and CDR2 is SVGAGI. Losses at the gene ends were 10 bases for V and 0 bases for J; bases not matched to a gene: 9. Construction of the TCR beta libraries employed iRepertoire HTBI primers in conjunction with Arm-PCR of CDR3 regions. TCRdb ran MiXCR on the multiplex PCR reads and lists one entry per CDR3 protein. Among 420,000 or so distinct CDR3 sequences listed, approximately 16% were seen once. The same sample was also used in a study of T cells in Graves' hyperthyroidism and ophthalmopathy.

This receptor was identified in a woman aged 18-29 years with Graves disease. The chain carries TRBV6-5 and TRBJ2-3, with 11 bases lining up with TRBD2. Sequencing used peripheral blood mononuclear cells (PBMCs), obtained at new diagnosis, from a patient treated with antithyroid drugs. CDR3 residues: CATITSGSSSTDTQYF. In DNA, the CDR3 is TGTGCCACCATTACTAGCGGGAGCTCGAGCACAGATACGCAGTATTTT.